Below are 21 T cell receptor beta chains sequenced from a single sample in a study of blood T cell repertoires in COVID-19. This table comes from immunoSEQ multiplex PCR, and its TCRdb copy is limited to in-frame clones, with some not included. The sample holds about 200,000 clones, around three quarters seen once. The source material was peripheral blood. These receptors were obtained from a woman aged 65 to 85 with acute or convalescent COVID-19.

The genes are TRBV10-3 and TRBJ2-1; tentative D call: TRBD2 (5 bases). V was pared by 1 base and J by 7 bases, with 14 bases between. This CDR3 region has 15 residues. Germline V gene sequence: CDR1 ENHRY, CDR2 SYGVKD. Here the CDR3 DNA reads TGTGCCATCAGTGAGTTAGAGGGAGTGGTGAATGAGCAGTTCTTC. Protein sequence: CAISELEGVVNEQFF.

CDR3 in DNA: TGTGCCAGCAGCTTGGGAGCGAACATAGACTACGAGCAGTACTTC. Encoded protein: CASSLGANIDYEQYF. The gene calls are TRBV5-5 and TRBJ2-7; the D is unclear. The germline V gene has CDR1 SGHKS and CDR2 YYEKEE (reference sequence). CDR3 length: 15 residues. The germline V and J ends were trimmed by 0 bases and 3 bases, with 13 bases remaining between them.

The genes are TRBV4-2 and TRBJ2-1; 8 bases align to TRBD2. This CDR3 is 14 amino acids long. The germline V gene has CDR1 LGHNA and CDR2 YNFKEQ. The trim removed 0 bases at V and 8 bases at J, leaving 3 bases unmatched. CDR3 sequence (DNA): TGTGCCAGCAGCCAAGATCAGACTAGCGATGAGCAGTTCTTC. Amino acid sequence: CASSQDQTSDEQFF.

The chain employs TRBV3-1 (or the pseudogene TRBV3-2) and TRBJ2-1, with D tentatively TRBD1 (5 bases). Per germline, CDR1 LGHDT and CDR2 YNNKEL (reference sequence). The CDR3 consists of 16 residues. V was clipped by 0 bases and J by 2 bases, with 11 bases between them. The CDR3 DNA sequence: TGTGCCAGCAGCCAAGATCAACAGGCAGCCTACAATGAGCAGTTCTTC. It codes for CASSQDQQAAYNEQFF.

The chain couples TRBV28 to TRBJ2-3, with TRBD2 matching 7 bases. J gave up 2 bases and V 5 bases, and 7 bases lay outside the gene matches. CDR1 is MDHEN and CDR2 is SYDVKM in the germline V gene. The CDR3 sequence is 15 residues long. CDR3 coding DNA: TGTGCCAGCAGTACCCCTAGCGGCCACACAGATACGCAGTATTTT. Protein product: CASSTPSGHTDTQYF.

This chain uses TRBV18 with TRBJ2-3; perhaps TRBD1 as D (5 bases). The ends were cut back, 3 bases at V and 4 bases at J, with 11 bases in the middle. Germline CDR1 reads KGHSH; CDR2 reads LQKENI. CDR3 length: 14 residues. The CDR3 region is CASSPSEGADTQYF. In nucleotides, the CDR3 is TGTGCCAGCTCACCCTCTGAAGGGGCAGATACGCAGTATTTT. The whole variable domain, remainder taken from reference TRBV18 and TRBJ2-3, is NAGVMQNPRHLVRRRGQEARLRCSPMKGHSHVYWYRQLPEEGLKFMVYLQKENIIDESGMPKERFSAEFPKEGPSILRIQQVVRGDSAAYFCASSPSEGADTQYFGPGTRLTVL.

V is TRBV10-3 and J is TRBJ2-1; 10 positions match TRBD2. The germline V gene has CDR1 ENHRY and CDR2 SYGVKD. The V gene end was trimmed by 4 bases and the J gene end by 5 bases; junction bases not matched to a gene: 8. This CDR3 has 16 residues. The CDR3, as DNA: TGTGCCATCAGTGTATACGCTAGCGGGAGCAACAATGAGCAGTTCTTC. Protein product: CAISVYASGSNNEQFF.

V usage is TRBV28 and J usage is TRBJ1-5; no clear D. The germline V and J ends were trimmed by 2 bases and 0 bases, with 8 bases remaining between them. The CDR3 is 15 amino acids. Germline V gene sequence: CDR1 MDHEN, CDR2 SYDVKM. CDR3: CASSLRDYSNQPQHF. As DNA, the CDR3 is TGTGCCAGCAGTTTAAGAGATTATAGCAATCAGCCCCAGCATTTT.

This rearrangement joins TRBV4-1 to TRBJ1-2; TRBD1 matches 8 bases. The V gene end was trimmed by 6 bases and the J gene end by 4 bases; junction bases not matched to a gene: 13. The CDR3 consists of 16 residues. Germline loops: CDR1 MGHRA, CDR2 YSYEKL. CDR3 sequence (DNA): TGCGCCAGCAGTTCTCAGGGGGGACAGGCTCTCTATGGCTACACCTTC. Translating it yields CASSSQGGQALYGYTF.

The chain recombines TRBV6-1 with TRBJ2-7; TRBD1 matches 11 bases. The germline V gene encodes CDR1 MNHNS and CDR2 SASEGT. The CDR3 is 16 residues long. The junction had 4 bases not matched to a gene; V was cut back by 0 bases and J by 3 bases. The CDR3 coding sequence is TGTGCCAGCAGTGAAGCCTCGGGACAGGGGGTCTACGAGCAGTACTTC. It specifies CASSEASGQGVYEQYF.

This chain joins TRBV2 and TRBJ2-7, with D possibly matching TRBD2 (6 bases). V lost 3 bases and J lost 3, with 12 bases in between. The CDR3 is made up of 14 amino acids. Germline V lookup: CDR1 SNHLY, CDR2 FYNNEI. CDR3 region: CASSDPGGSYEQYF. The DNA of the CDR3 is TGTGCCAGCAGTGATCCCGGGGGTAGCTACGAGCAGTACTTC.

Only one count was recorded for this clone. This chain uses TRBV28 with TRBJ1-4, with D perhaps TRBD1 (5 bases). V lost 3 bases and J 3 bases, leaving 26 bases between the germline ends. Germline V lookup: CDR1 MDHEN, CDR2 SYDVKM. The CDR3 sequence is 20 residues long. Here the CDR3 reads CASSLFPARVSHSANEKLFF. The DNA for the CDR3 is TGTGCCAGCAGTTTGTTCCCGGCCAGGGTAAGCCACAGTGCTAATGAAAAACTGTTTTTT.

This clone has more than one count but fewer than ten. The chain is built from TRBV10-3 and TRBJ1-1, with D perhaps matching TRBD1 (5 bases). Germline CDR1 ENHRY, CDR2 SYGVKD. V was shortened by 3 bases and J by 1 base, with 18 bases between the two germline ends. CDR3 size: 17 residues. The CDR3 here is CAISDSAIGHGNTEAFF. CDR3 nucleotides: TGTGCCATCAGTGATTCCGCAATCGGACACGGGAACACTGAAGCTTTCTTT.

V is TRBV5-6 and J is TRBJ2-1, with TRBD2 matching 11 bases. Losses at the gene ends were 0 bases for V and 5 bases for J; bases not matched to a gene: 1. CDR3 length equals 15 residues. Germline V gene data show CDR1 as SGHDT and CDR2 as YYEEEE. The CDR3: CASSLGLAGNNEQFF. For the CDR3, the DNA is TGTGCCAGCAGCTTGGGACTAGCGGGAAACAATGAGCAGTTCTTC.

This clone was observed a few times. V usage is TRBV5-5 and J usage is TRBJ2-1; D unresolved. CDR1 and CDR2 from the germline V gene are SGHKS and YYEKEE (reference sequence). This CDR3 is built from 12 residues. V lost 0 bases and J lost 5, with 3 bases in between. CDR3 sequence reads: CASSLEHNEQFF. The DNA for the CDR3 is TGTGCCAGCAGCTTGGAGCACAATGAGCAGTTCTTC. Full variable domain (rest looked up from reference TRBV5-5 and TRBJ2-1): DAGVTQSPTHLIKTRGQQVTLRCSPISGHKSVSWYQQVLGQGPQFIFQYYEKEERGRGNFPDRFSARQFPNYSSELNVNALLLGDSALYLCASSLEHNEQFFGPGTRLTVL.

The chain couples TRBV7-8 to TRBJ2-2; 11 bases map to TRBD2. There are 19 residues in the CDR3. V trimming: 5 bases; J trimming: 6 bases; junction bases outside the gene matches: 17. Germline-derived CDR1 and CDR2 are SGHVS and FQNEAQ. The CDR3 region is CASSHGGPSLAGVAGELFF. In nucleotides, the CDR3 is TGTGCCAGCAGCCACGGGGGGCCCTCACTAGCGGGAGTAGCCGGGGAGCTGTTTTTT. Combining the CDR3 with reference TRBV7-8 and TRBJ2-2 gives the whole variable domain GAGVSQSPRYKVAKRGQDVALRCDPISGHVSLFWYQQALGQGPEFLTYFQNEAQLDKSGLPSDRFFAERPEGSVSTLKIQRTQQEDSAVYLCASSHGGPSLAGVAGELFFGEGSRLTVL.

The V call is TRBV5-4, the J call TRBJ2-5, with 7 bases identical to TRBD2. Germline CDR1 SGHNT, CDR2 YYREEE (reference sequence). This CDR3 is built from 14 residues. V was pared by 4 bases and J by 4 bases, with 7 bases of the junction left unmatched. CDR3 region: CASSGAGRGETQYF. The CDR3, as DNA: TGTGCCAGCAGCGGGGCAGGGAGGGGAGAGACCCAGTACTTC.

This clone turned up a few times. The rearrangement joins TRBV27 to TRBJ2-1; 10 bases line up with TRBD2. CDR3 length equals 15 residues. The V segment lost 5 bases and the J segment 4 bases; nucleotides outside the gene matches: 5. Germline CDR1 and CDR2: MNHEY and SMNVEV (reference sequence). The CDR3 DNA reads TGTGCCAGCAGTGTGAGCGGGAGGGGTTACAATGAGCAGTTCTTC. Its translation is CASSVSGRGYNEQFF.

This clone was counted between two and nine times. V and J are TRBV30 and TRBJ1-2; 8 nucleotides match TRBD1. CDR3 length: 14 residues. V was clipped by 1 base and J by 2 bases; unmatched bases: 3. Germline V gene data show CDR1 as GTSNPN and CDR2 as SVGIG (reference sequence). The CDR3 loop reads CAWSEGQENYGYTF. The CDR3 nucleotides read TGTGCCTGGAGTGAGGGACAGGAAAACTATGGCTACACCTTC.

This chain joins TRBV7-9 and TRBJ2-1, with a tentative D call TRBD2 (5 bases). V was pared by 1 base and J by 8 bases, with 12 bases between. This CDR3 is built from 14 residues. Germline values: CDR1 SEHNR, CDR2 FQNEAQ (reference sequence). The CDR3 loop reads CASSLGVSGDEQFF. DNA for the CDR3: TGTGCCAGCAGCTTAGGCGTAAGCGGCGATGAGCAGTTCTTC.

This chain links TRBV5-1 with TRBJ2-7; 7 nucleotides match TRBD1. CDR1 is SGHRS, CDR2 YFSETQ, per germline. The CDR3 is made up of 14 amino acids. The V and J ends lost 2 bases and 2 bases, in that order; junction bases with no gene match: 4. The CDR3 DNA reads as TGCGCCAGCAGCTTCGAAGGGGGCGCCTACGAGCAGTACTTC. It encodes CASSFEGGAYEQYF.